Listed below are T cell receptor beta chains from one sample, sequenced in a study of T cells in Graves' hyperthyroidism and ophthalmopathy. MiXCR, run by TCRdb on the multiplex PCR reads, gives a single entry per CDR3 protein. The repertoire holds roughly 170,000 distinct CDR3 sequences, approximately 17% seen once, with about 31% in the top ten. The sequenced sample was blood. The receptors stem from a woman aged 50 to 65 with Graves' hyperthyroidism. Both conserved end residues are part of each CDR3. The D gene is left open where the match is weak. Not all rows give a size; the values are once, few, many and, for expanded clones, a class.

CDR3 DNA: TGCGCCAGCAGCCAATTCCCGGGACAGGGCTCCTACGAGCAGTACTTC
CDR3 protein: CASSQFPGQGSYEQYF
clone size: NA
D gene: TRBD1
V gene: TRBV4-1
J gene: TRBJ2-7

CDR3 DNA: TGTGCCAGTAGTATGGGAGAGACCCAGTACTTC
CDR3 protein: CASSMGETQYF
clone size: few
D gene: NA
V gene: TRBV19
J gene: TRBJ2-5

CDR3 DNA: TGCGCCGGCAGCCAGACCGTGTACACAGATACACAGTATTTT
CDR3 protein: CAGSQTVYTDTQYF
clone size: few
D gene: NA
V gene: TRBV5-1
J gene: TRBJ2-3

CDR3 DNA: TGTGCCAGCTCACCAACGGTAGGGACAGGGGGTAAAGATGAGCAGTTCTTC
CDR3 protein: CASSPTVGTGGKDEQFF
clone size: many
D gene: TRBD1
V gene: TRBV18
J gene: TRBJ2-1

CDR3 DNA: TGTGCCAGCAGTTACCGACTCAACACCGGGGAGCTGTTTTTT
CDR3 protein: CASSYRLNTGELFF
clone size: many
D gene: NA
V gene: TRBV6-1
J gene: TRBJ2-2

CDR3 DNA: TGTGCCAGTAGTGGACAGGGTACACTCGGCTCCTACAATGAGCAGTTCTTC
CDR3 protein: CASSGQGTLGSYNEQFF
clone size: NA
D gene: TRBD1
V gene: TRBV19
J gene: TRBJ2-1

CDR3 DNA: TGTGCCAGCAGCTACCTACAGGGGGCGAGGACTGAAGCTTTCTTT
CDR3 protein: CASSYLQGARTEAFF
clone size: NA
D gene: TRBD1
V gene: TRBV7-2
J gene: TRBJ1-1

CDR3 DNA: TGTGCCAGCAGCTTACTAGCAACTCTAAACTACAATGAGCAGTTCTTC
CDR3 protein: CASSLLATLNYNEQFF
clone size: many
D gene: NA
V gene: TRBV7-9
J gene: TRBJ2-1

CDR3 DNA: TGCAGTGCTAGAGTTGCGGGGGAGACAGATACGCAGTATTTT
CDR3 protein: CSARVAGETDTQYF
clone size: NA
D gene: TRBD2
V gene: TRBV20-1
J gene: TRBJ2-3

CDR3 DNA: TGTGCCAGCTCACCTGGCGTAGACAGCGAGCAGTACTTC
CDR3 protein: CASSPGVDSEQYF
clone size: many
D gene: NA
V gene: TRBV18
J gene: TRBJ2-7

CDR3 DNA: TGTGCCAGCAGCTCTAGCGGGGGAGGAGAGACCCAGTACTTC
CDR3 protein: CASSSSGGGETQYF
clone size: many
D gene: TRBD2
V gene: TRBV5-4
J gene: TRBJ2-5

CDR3 DNA: TGTGCCAGCAGCTTAGGTGGGAAGAACACTGAAGCTCTCTTT
CDR3 protein: CASSLGGKNTEALF
clone size: NA
D gene: NA
V gene: TRBV11-3
J gene: TRBJ1-1

CDR3 DNA: TGTGCCAGCAGTCAACGGGGACTAGTGAGGGAGACCCAGTACTTC
CDR3 protein: CASSQRGLVRETQYF
clone size: many
D gene: TRBD2
V gene: TRBV28
J gene: TRBJ2-5

CDR3 DNA: TGTGCCAGCAGTCCCGGTGGGACCCGGGGTGAAAAACTGTTTTTT
CDR3 protein: CASSPGGTRGEKLFF
clone size: many
D gene: NA
V gene: TRBV28
J gene: TRBJ1-4

CDR3 DNA: TGTGCCAGCACCCTGGGGGCGGGAGTAGAGACCCAGTACTTC
CDR3 protein: CASTLGAGVETQYF
clone size: NA
D gene: NA
V gene: TRBV12-3/TRBV12-4
J gene: TRBJ2-5

CDR3 DNA: TGTGCCAGCAGGGGACTATCCCCCTCCTACGAGCAGTACTTC
CDR3 protein: CASRGLSPSYEQYF
clone size: many
D gene: TRBD2
V gene: TRBV28
J gene: TRBJ2-7

CDR3 DNA: TGCGCCAGCAGCGCGGACAGGGCTGGCTACACCTTC
CDR3 protein: CASSADRAGYTF
clone size: many
D gene: TRBD1
V gene: TRBV5-1
J gene: TRBJ1-2

CDR3 DNA: TGTGCCAGCAGCCCAGGACAGGGCGATACGCAGTATTTT
CDR3 protein: CASSPGQGDTQYF
clone size: few
D gene: TRBD1
V gene: TRBV11-3
J gene: TRBJ2-3

CDR3 DNA: TGTGCCAGCAGCGGGGGGGGGTGGAATGAGCAGTTCTTC
CDR3 protein: CASSGGGWNEQFF
clone size: many
D gene: TRBD2
V gene: TRBV19
J gene: TRBJ2-1

CDR3 DNA: TGTGCCAGCAGCCAAGGGAGGGGGAGTAATGAAAAACTGTTTTTT
CDR3 protein: CASSQGRGSNEKLFF
clone size: NA
D gene: NA
V gene: TRBV14
J gene: TRBJ1-4

CDR3 DNA: TGTGCCAGCAGCCCAGAGAAGGGACGTTCCTACGAGCAGTACTTC
CDR3 protein: CASSPEKGRSYEQYF
clone size: many
D gene: NA
V gene: TRBV6-2/TRBV6-3
J gene: TRBJ2-7

CDR3 DNA: TGTGCCAGCAGTTACTCGTTTCAAGTCCTGAACACTGAAGCTTTCTTT
CDR3 protein: CASSYSFQVLNTEAFF
clone size: many
D gene: NA
V gene: TRBV6-6
J gene: TRBJ1-1

CDR3 DNA: TGTGCCAGCAGCGCGGACACCGATCAGCCCCAGCATTTT
CDR3 protein: CASSADTDQPQHF
clone size: many
D gene: NA
V gene: TRBV11-1
J gene: TRBJ1-5

CDR3 DNA: TGTGCCAGCAGCTGGTACACGGGACGGTTAAACACCGAAGCTTTCTTT
CDR3 protein: CASSWYTGRLNTEAFF
clone size: NA
D gene: NA
V gene: TRBV5-6
J gene: TRBJ1-1

CDR3 DNA: TGTGCCAGCAGCCCTCGTGGATCCACGGCCTACGAGCAGTACTTC
CDR3 protein: CASSPRGSTAYEQYF
clone size: once
D gene: NA
V gene: TRBV28
J gene: TRBJ2-7

CDR3 DNA: TGTGCCAGCAGCGTAGCCGGGACAGGGGGCTACGAGCAGTACTTC
CDR3 protein: CASSVAGTGGYEQYF
clone size: many
D gene: TRBD1
V gene: TRBV9
J gene: TRBJ2-7

CDR3 DNA: TGTGCCAGCACTTCAGGGGTCTCCTACAATGAGCAGTTCTTC
CDR3 protein: CASTSGVSYNEQFF
clone size: once
D gene: NA
V gene: TRBV12-3/TRBV12-4
J gene: TRBJ2-1

CDR3 DNA: TGTGCCAGCAGCCGTCCAGCGGGAGGGCCCGAGCAGTACTTC
CDR3 protein: CASSRPAGGPEQYF
clone size: NA
D gene: TRBD2
V gene: TRBV7-2
J gene: TRBJ2-7

CDR3 DNA: TGCGCCAGCAGCTTAAAGGGGGGCACAGATACGCAGTATTTT
CDR3 protein: CASSLKGGTDTQYF
clone size: many
D gene: NA
V gene: TRBV5-1
J gene: TRBJ2-3

CDR3 DNA: TGTGCCAGCAGTACCCTGGCGGAGCAGCCCCAGCATTTT
CDR3 protein: CASSTLAEQPQHF
clone size: many
D gene: NA
V gene: TRBV6-1
J gene: TRBJ1-5

CDR3 DNA: TGTGCCAGCAGCTCACCCCGGGGGACTAGGGCCTACGAGCAGTACTTC
CDR3 protein: CASSSPRGTRAYEQYF
clone size: NA
D gene: TRBD2
V gene: TRBV7-2
J gene: TRBJ2-7

CDR3 DNA: TGTGCCAGCAGTTCGACGACTCCCGGGCGAGAGACCCAGTACTTC
CDR3 protein: CASSSTTPGRETQYF
clone size: many
D gene: NA
V gene: TRBV6-2/TRBV6-3
J gene: TRBJ2-5

CDR3 DNA: TGTGCCAGCGGTGACCCGGGACTAGGATACAATGAGCAGTTCTTC
CDR3 protein: CASGDPGLGYNEQFF
clone size: many
D gene: TRBD2
V gene: TRBV11-2
J gene: TRBJ2-1

CDR3 DNA: NA
CDR3 protein: CASSLVVAAGANVPTF
clone size: many
D gene: NA
V gene: TRBV11-2
J gene: TRBJ2-6

CDR3 DNA: TGTGCCAGCAGCTTAGGTGCGACAGGGGTAAGCTACGAGCAGTACTTC
CDR3 protein: CASSLGATGVSYEQYF
clone size: few
D gene: TRBD1
V gene: TRBV13
J gene: TRBJ2-7

CDR3 DNA: TGTGCCAGCAGCCAAGAAGGTGATACGCAGTATTTT
CDR3 protein: CASSQEGDTQYF
clone size: many
D gene: NA
V gene: TRBV3-1
J gene: TRBJ2-3

CDR3 DNA: TGTGCCAGCAGTGCCCATACCGGGACTAGGACCGAGACCCAGTACTTC
CDR3 protein: CASSAHTGTRTETQYF
clone size: many
D gene: TRBD2
V gene: TRBV2
J gene: TRBJ2-5

CDR3 DNA: TGTGCCACCACCGACCCCTTGGACGATATCCGGGGCACTGAAGCTTTCTTT
CDR3 protein: CATTDPLDDIRGTEAFF
clone size: NA
D gene: NA
V gene: TRBV15
J gene: TRBJ1-1

CDR3 DNA: TGTGCCAGCAGCCAAACATCACAGGGCTACACCTTC
CDR3 protein: CASSQTSQGYTF
clone size: once
D gene: NA
V gene: TRBV3-1
J gene: TRBJ1-2

CDR3 DNA: TGTGCCAGCAGCCAAGAAGGGACTAGCGGGGGCACAGATACGCAGTATTTT
CDR3 protein: CASSQEGTSGGTDTQYF
clone size: many
D gene: TRBD2
V gene: TRBV3-1
J gene: TRBJ2-3

CDR3 DNA: TGTGCCAGCAGTAAAACCGGGACAACAGGAAACACCATATATTTT
CDR3 protein: CASSKTGTTGNTIYF
clone size: few
D gene: NA
V gene: TRBV7-2
J gene: TRBJ1-3

CDR3 DNA: TGTGCCAGCAGCAGAGACAGGGTCGGTCTTGGGACTGAAGCTTTCTTT
CDR3 protein: CASSRDRVGLGTEAFF
clone size: NA
D gene: TRBD1
V gene: TRBV5-4
J gene: TRBJ1-1

CDR3 DNA: TGTGCCACCCGGGACGGGGCTTCCTACAATGAGCAGTTCTTC
CDR3 protein: CATRDGASYNEQFF
clone size: many
D gene: NA
V gene: TRBV24-1
J gene: TRBJ2-1

CDR3 DNA: TGTGCCAGCAGCTTAATTGGTGACAGTTGGCAGTTCTTC
CDR3 protein: CASSLIGDSWQFF
clone size: many
D gene: NA
V gene: TRBV7-2
J gene: TRBJ2-1

CDR3 DNA: TGTGCCAGCAGTTTGGTTTATCAGTACTCACCCCTCCACTTT
CDR3 protein: CASSLVYQYSPLHF
clone size: many
D gene: NA
V gene: TRBV27
J gene: TRBJ1-6

CDR3 DNA: TGTGCCAGCAAAGGAACCCTGGAGTTAAATACGCAGTATTTT
CDR3 protein: CASKGTLELNTQYF
clone size: few
D gene: NA
V gene: TRBV6-2/TRBV6-3
J gene: TRBJ2-3

CDR3 DNA: TGTGCCAGCAGCTACCCTTCGACGGAGCAGTACTTC
CDR3 protein: CASSYPSTEQYF
clone size: many
D gene: NA
V gene: TRBV2
J gene: TRBJ2-7

CDR3 DNA: TGCAGTGCTACCGACCTAAGGGGCGGGGGAGGCTCCTACGAGCAGTACTTC
CDR3 protein: CSATDLRGGGGSYEQYF
clone size: many
D gene: TRBD2
V gene: TRBV20-1
J gene: TRBJ2-7

CDR3 DNA: TGTGCCAGCAGTCCTCCGGGGGCATCCTTAAACACCATATATTTT
CDR3 protein: CASSPPGASLNTIYF
clone size: many
D gene: NA
V gene: TRBV28
J gene: TRBJ1-3

CDR3 DNA: TGCAGTGCTGCCGGTGGGTCGGGTCCGAACACTGAAGCTTTCTTT
CDR3 protein: CSAAGGSGPNTEAFF
clone size: NA
D gene: NA
V gene: TRBV20-1
J gene: TRBJ1-1

CDR3 DNA: TGTGCCAGCAGCCGCAGACAGGGTCTTTTGAGGTCACCCCTCCACTTT
CDR3 protein: CASSRRQGLLRSPLHF
clone size: few
D gene: TRBD1
V gene: TRBV3-1
J gene: TRBJ1-6